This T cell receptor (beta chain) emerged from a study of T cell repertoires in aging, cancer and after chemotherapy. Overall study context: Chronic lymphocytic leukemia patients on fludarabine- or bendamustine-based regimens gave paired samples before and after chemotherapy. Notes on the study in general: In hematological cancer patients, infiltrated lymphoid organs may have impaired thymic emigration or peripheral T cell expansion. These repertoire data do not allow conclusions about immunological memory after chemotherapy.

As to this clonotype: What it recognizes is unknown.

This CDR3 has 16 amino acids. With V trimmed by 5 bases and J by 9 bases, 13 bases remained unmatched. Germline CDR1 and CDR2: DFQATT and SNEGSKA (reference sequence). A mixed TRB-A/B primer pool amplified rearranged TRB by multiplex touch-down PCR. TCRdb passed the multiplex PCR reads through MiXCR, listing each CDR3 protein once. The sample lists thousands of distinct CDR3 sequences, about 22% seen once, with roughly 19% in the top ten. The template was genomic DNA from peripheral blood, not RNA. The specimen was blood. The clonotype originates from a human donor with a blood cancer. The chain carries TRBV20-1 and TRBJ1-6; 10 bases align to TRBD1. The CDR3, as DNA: TGCAGTGCTCAACCTCGGGTTGGGACAGGGGTTTCACCCCTCCACTTT. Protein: CSAQPRVGTGVSPLHF.